This T cell receptor (beta chain) was identified during a study of shared clonotypes between healthy human individuals. The overall study: Per-donor plates numbered three CD4 naive, three CD4 memory, two CD8 naive and one CD8 memory.

Trimming took off 5 bases at V and 1 base at J, with 6 bases between the two ends. Germline V gene data show CDR1 as MNHEY and CDR2 as SMNVEV (reference sequence). The CDR3 totals 14 residues. The naive CD8 fraction comprised CD45RO-negative cells positively selected for CCR7 and excluded terminally differentiated effector memory CD45RA+ cells. For each subset, genomic DNA was distributed in equal portions over several immunoSEQ plates. Each replicate PCR on the sorted subsets used around 200 ng DNA (approximately 27,000 T cell genomes). Some clones are missing from TCRdb's copy, which holds only in-frame ones; the method was immunoSEQ multiplex PCR. The repertoire has about 600,000 clones, 95% of them found once; the top ten carry around 0.097%.

The J gene is TRBJ2-6, the V gene TRBV27; the D gene is possibly TRBD2 (5 bases). The clonotype comes from a woman aged 30 to 39 in good health. Input material: naive CD8+ T cells sorted from blood. DNA for the CDR3: TGTGCCAGCAGTCCGGGGTCTGGGGCCAACGTCCTGACTTTC. Amino acids: CASSPGSGANVLTF.